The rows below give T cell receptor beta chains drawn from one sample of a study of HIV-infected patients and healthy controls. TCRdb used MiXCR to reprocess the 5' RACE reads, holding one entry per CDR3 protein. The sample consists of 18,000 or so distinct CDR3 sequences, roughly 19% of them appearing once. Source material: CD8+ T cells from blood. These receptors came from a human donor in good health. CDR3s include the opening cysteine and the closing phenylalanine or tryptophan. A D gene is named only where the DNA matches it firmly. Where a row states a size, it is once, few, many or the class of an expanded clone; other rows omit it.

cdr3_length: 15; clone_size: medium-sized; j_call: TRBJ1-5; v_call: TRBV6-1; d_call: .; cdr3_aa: CASSERGFSNQPQHF; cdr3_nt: TGTGCCAGCAGTGAACGGGGTTTTAGCAATCAGCCCCAGCATTTT
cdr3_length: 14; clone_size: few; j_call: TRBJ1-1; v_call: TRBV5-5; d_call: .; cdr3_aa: CASSLREGRAEAFF; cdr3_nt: TGTGCCAGCAGCTTGAGGGAAGGGCGGGCTGAAGCTTTCTTT
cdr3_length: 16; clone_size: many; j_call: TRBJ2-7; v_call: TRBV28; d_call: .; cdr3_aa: CASSPGGPANYYEQYF; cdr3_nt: TGTGCCAGCAGTCCGGGGGGCCCGGCGAATTATTACGAGCAGTACTTC
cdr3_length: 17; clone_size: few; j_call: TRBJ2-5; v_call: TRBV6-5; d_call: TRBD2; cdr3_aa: CASSYKASGGRGETQYF; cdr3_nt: TGTGCCAGCAGTTACAAGGCTAGCGGGGGCCGGGGAGAGACCCAGTACTTC
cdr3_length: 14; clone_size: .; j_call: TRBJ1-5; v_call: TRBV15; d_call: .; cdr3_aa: CATSSARGSQPQHF; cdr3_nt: TGTGCCACCAGCAGCGCTAGGGGGTCTCAGCCCCAGCATTTT
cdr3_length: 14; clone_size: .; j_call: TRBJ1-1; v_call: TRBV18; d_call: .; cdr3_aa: CASSPTQRNTEAFF; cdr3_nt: TGTGCCAGCTCACCAACCCAACGGAACACTGAAGCTTTCTTT
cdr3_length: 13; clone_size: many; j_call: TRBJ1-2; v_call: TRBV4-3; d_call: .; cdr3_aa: CASSPGEAYGYTF; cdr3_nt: TGCGCCAGCAGCCCCGGAGAGGCTTATGGCTACACCTTC
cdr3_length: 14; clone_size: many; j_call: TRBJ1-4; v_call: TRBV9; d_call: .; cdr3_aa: CASSATGINEKLFF; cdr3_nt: TGTGCCAGCAGCGCAACAGGGATTAATGAAAAACTGTTTTTT
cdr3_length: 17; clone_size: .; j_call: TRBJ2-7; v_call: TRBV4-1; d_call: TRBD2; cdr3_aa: CASSQDQGREGIYEQYF; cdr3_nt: TGCGCCAGCAGCCAAGATCAGGGGCGGGAGGGAATCTACGAGCAGTACTTC
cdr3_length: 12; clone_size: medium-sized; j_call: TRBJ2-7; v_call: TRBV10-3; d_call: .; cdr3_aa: CAISPSAYEQYF; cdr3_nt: TGTGCCATCAGTCCCTCGGCCTACGAGCAGTACTTC
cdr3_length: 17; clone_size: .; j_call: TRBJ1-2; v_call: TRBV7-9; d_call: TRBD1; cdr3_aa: CASSLALNPGQRYGYTF; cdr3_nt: TGTGCCAGCAGCTTAGCTTTGAACCCGGGACAGAGATATGGCTACACCTTC
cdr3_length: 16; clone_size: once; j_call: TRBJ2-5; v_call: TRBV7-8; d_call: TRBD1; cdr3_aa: CASSPIGTGYQETQYF; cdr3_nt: TGTGCCAGCAGCCCAATAGGGACAGGGTACCAAGAGACCCAGTACTTC
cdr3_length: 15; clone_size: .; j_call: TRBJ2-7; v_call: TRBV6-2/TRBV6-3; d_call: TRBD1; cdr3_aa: CASTAGTGRTYEQYF; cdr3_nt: TGTGCCAGCACCGCCGGGACAGGGAGGACCTACGAGCAGTACTTC
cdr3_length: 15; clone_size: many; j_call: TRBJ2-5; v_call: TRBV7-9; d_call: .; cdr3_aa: CASSLAITAQETQYF; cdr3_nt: TGTGCCAGCAGCTTAGCCATCACAGCTCAAGAGACCCAGTACTTC
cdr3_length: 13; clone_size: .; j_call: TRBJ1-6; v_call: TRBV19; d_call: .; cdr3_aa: CAVRDENNSPLHF; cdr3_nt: TGTGCGGTCCGGGACGAGAATAATTCACCCCTCCACTTT
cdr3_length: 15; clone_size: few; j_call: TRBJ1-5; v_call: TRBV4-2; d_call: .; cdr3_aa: CASSQDQGSNQPQHF; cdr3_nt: TGTGCCAGCAGCCAAGATCAGGGAAGCAATCAGCCCCAGCATTTT
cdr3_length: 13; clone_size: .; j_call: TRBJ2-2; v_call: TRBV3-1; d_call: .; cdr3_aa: CASSPGSPGELFF; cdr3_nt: TGTGCCAGCAGTCCAGGGTCCCCCGGGGAGCTGTTTTTT
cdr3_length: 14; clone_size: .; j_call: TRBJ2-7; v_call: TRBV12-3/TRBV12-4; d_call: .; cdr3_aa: CASSLRLAVYEQYF; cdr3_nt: TGTGCCAGCAGTTTAAGGCTAGCCGTCTACGAGCAGTACTTC
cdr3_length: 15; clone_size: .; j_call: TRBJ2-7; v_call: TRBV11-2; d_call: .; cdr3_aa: CASSPQRDGYYEQYF; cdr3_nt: TGTGCCAGCAGCCCCCAACGGGACGGATACTACGAGCAGTACTTC
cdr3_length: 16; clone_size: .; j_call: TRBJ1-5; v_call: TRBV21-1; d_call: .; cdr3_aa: CASSMKGQGFGQPQHF; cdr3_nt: TGTGCCAGCAGCATGAAAGGACAGGGTTTCGGTCAGCCCCAGCATTTT
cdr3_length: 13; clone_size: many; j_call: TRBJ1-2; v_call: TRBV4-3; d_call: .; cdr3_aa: CASSQDTDYGYTF; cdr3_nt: TGCGCCAGCAGCCAAGATACGGACTATGGCTACACCTTC
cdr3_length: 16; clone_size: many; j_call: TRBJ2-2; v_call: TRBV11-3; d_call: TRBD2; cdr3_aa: CASSLLSGSTTGELFF; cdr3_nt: TGTGCCAGCAGCTTACTCAGCGGGAGTACTACCGGGGAGCTGTTTTTT
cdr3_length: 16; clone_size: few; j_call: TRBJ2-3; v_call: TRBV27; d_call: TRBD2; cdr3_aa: CASSPGLAGNTDTQYF; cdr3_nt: TGTGCCAGCAGTCCCGGACTAGCCGGAAATACAGATACGCAGTATTTT
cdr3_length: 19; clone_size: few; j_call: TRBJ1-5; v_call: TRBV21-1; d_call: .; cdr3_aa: CASSKPDRATTYSNQPQHF; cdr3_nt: TGTGCCAGCAGCAAACCCGACAGGGCGACTACATATAGCAATCAGCCCCAGCATTTT
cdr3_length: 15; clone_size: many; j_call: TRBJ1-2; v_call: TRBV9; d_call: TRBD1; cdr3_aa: CASSGDRDSNYGYTF; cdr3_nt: TGTGCCAGCAGCGGAGATAGGGACAGCAACTATGGCTACACCTTC
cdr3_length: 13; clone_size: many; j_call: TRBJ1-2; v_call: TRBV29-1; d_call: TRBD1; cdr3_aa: CSVRRDRGPGYTF; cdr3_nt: TGCAGCGTTAGGAGGGACAGGGGCCCAGGCTACACCTTC
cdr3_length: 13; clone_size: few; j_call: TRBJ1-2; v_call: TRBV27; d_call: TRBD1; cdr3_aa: CASSWTGFDGYTF; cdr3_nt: TGTGCCAGCAGTTGGACAGGGTTTGATGGCTACACCTTC
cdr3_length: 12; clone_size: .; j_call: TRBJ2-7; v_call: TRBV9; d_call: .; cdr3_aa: CASSSSSYEQYF; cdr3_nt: TGTGCCAGCAGCTCAAGCTCCTACGAGCAGTACTTC
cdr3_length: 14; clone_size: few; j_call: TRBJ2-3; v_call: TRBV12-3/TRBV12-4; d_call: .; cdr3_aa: CASSLVRGLDTQYF; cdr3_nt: TGTGCCAGCAGTTTAGTTAGGGGGTTAGATACGCAGTATTTT
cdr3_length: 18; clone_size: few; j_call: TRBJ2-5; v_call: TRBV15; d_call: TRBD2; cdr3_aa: CATSRDRPGLAEAKTQYF; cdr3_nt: TGTGCCACCAGCAGAGATCGCCCGGGACTAGCGGAGGCAAAGACCCAGTACTTC
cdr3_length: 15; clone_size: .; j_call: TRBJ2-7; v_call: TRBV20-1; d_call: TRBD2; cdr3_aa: CSAKSLAGETYEQYF; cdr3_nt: TGCAGTGCTAAATCACTAGCGGGAGAGACATACGAGCAGTACTTC
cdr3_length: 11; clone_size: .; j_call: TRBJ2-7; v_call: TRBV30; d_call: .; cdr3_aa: CAWSPGGEQYF; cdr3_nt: TGTGCCTGGAGTCCCGGAGGCGAGCAGTACTTC
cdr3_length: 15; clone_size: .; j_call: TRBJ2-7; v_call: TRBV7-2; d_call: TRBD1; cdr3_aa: CASRAGQGAPYEQYF; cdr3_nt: TGTGCCAGCAGGGCCGGACAGGGGGCCCCCTACGAGCAGTACTTC
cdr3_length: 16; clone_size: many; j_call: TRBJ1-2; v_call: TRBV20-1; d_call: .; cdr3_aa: CSAREPGTLGNYGYTF; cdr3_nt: TGCAGTGCTAGAGAGCCCGGGACACTCGGTAACTATGGCTACACCTTC
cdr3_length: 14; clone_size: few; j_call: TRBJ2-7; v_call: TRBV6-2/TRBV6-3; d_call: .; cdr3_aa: CASSYRDAAYEQYF; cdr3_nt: TGTGCCAGCAGTTATCGCGACGCAGCCTACGAGCAGTACTTC
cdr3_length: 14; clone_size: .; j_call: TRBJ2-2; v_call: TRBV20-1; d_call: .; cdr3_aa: CSARVGARGGELFF; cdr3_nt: TGCAGTGCTAGAGTGGGGGCGCGGGGCGGGGAGCTGTTTTTT
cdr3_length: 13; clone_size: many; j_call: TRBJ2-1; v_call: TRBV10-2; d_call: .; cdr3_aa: CASSEYRSNEQFF; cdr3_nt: TGCGCCAGCAGTGAGTACAGGAGCAATGAGCAGTTCTTC
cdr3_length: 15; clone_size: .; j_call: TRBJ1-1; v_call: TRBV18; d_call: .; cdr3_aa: CASSLSDNTNTEAFF; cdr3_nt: TGTGCCAGCTCTTTATCAGACAATACCAACACTGAAGCTTTCTTT
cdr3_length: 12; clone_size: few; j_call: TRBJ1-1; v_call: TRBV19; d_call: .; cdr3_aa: CASSIGQLGAFF; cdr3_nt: TGTGCCAGTAGTATAGGACAGCTCGGGGCTTTCTTT
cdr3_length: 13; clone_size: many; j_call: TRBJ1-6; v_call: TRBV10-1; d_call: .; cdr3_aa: CASSEGVLSPLHF; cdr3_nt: TGCGCCAGCAGTGAGGGGGTGTTGTCACCCCTCCACTTT
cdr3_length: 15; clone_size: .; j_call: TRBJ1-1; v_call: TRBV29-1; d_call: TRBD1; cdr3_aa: CSVGRTGAMNTEAFF; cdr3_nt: TGCAGCGTTGGACGGACAGGGGCCATGAACACTGAAGCTTTCTTT
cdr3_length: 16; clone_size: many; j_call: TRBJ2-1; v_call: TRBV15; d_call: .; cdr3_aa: CATSGELSKTYNEQFF; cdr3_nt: TGTGCCACCAGCGGGGAACTCTCAAAGACCTACAATGAGCAGTTCTTC